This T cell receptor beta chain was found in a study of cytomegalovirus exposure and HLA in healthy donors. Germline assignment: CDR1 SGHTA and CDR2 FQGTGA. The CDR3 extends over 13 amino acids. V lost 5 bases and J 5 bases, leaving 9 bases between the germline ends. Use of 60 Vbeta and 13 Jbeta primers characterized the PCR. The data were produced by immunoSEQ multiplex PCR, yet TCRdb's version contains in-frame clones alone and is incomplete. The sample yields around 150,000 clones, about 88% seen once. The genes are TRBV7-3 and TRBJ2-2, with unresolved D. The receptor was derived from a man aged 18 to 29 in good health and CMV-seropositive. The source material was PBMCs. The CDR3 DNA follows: TGTGCCAGCAGCCCCTCGAGGACCGGGGAGCTGTTTTTT. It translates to CASSPSRTGELFF.